This entry lists 13 T cell receptor beta chains sequenced from one sample in a study of T cell changes during pregnancy in multiple sclerosis. Some clones are missing from TCRdb's copy, which holds only in-frame ones; the method was immunoSEQ multiplex PCR. Of about 77,000 clones in the sample, 93% were seen once. The starting material was peripheral blood, obtained after pregnancy. The receptor source for this set is a female donor in good health, enrolled as a control in a pregnancy study.

The chain employs TRBV6-5 and TRBJ2-5; 10 nucleotides match TRBD1. The ends lost 5 bases at V and 2 bases at J; junction bases unmatched: 5. Germline values: CDR1 MNHEY, CDR2 SVGAGI. CDR3 size: 15 residues. Here the CDR3 reads CASSPPGQGQETQYF. The CDR3 bases are TGTGCCAGCAGTCCCCCGGGACAGGGGCAAGAGACCCAGTACTTC.

This chain links TRBV29-1 with TRBJ2-3, with D possibly being TRBD1 (5 bases). This CDR3 contains 13 residues. CDR1 SQVTM and CDR2 ANQGSEA come from the germline V gene. V was cut by 6 bases and J by 4 bases, with 14 bases left in between. The CDR3 sequence is CSVQQDRADTQYF. The CDR3 coding sequence is TGCAGCGTCCAACAGGATCGGGCAGATACGCAGTATTTT.

The V and J genes are TRBV19 and TRBJ1-2; TRBD1 matches at 7 bases. The length of the CDR3 is 14 residues. The junction had 4 bases not matched to a gene; V was cut back by 3 bases and J by 3 bases. Looked up from germline, CDR1 is LNHDA and CDR2 is SQIVND (reference sequence). CDR3 amino acids: CASSILRGDYGYTF. The CDR3 bases are TGTGCCAGTAGTATCCTCAGGGGGGACTATGGCTACACCTTC.

The chain has TRBV6-1 and TRBJ2-2; TRBD1 is a possible D gene (6 bases). Per the germline V gene, CDR1 is MNHNS and CDR2 is SASEGT. This CDR3 has 15 amino acids. Trimming removed 4 bases from V and 5 bases from J, with 14 bases in between. The CDR3 region is CASSVRDTATGELFF. DNA for the CDR3: TGTGCCAGCAGTGTTAGGGACACCGCTACCGGGGAGCTGTTTTTT.

J is TRBJ2-1 and V is TRBV7-9, with D possibly being TRBD2 (5 bases). The V gene lost 10 bases and the J gene lost 0 bases, with 13 bases spanning the gap. Germline-derived CDR1 and CDR2 are SEHNR and FQNEAQ (reference sequence). The CDR3 sequence is 14 residues long. CDR3 residues: CAIRGQSSYNEQFF. DNA for the CDR3: TGTGCCATTCGAGGGCAGAGCTCCTACAATGAGCAGTTCTTC.

V is TRBV19 and J is TRBJ2-7; D gene uncertain. Germline V gene sequence: CDR1 LNHDA, CDR2 SQIVND (reference sequence). Trimming removed 2 bases at V and 1 base at J, with 9 bases between. This CDR3 comprises 14 residues. The CDR3 region has the DNA TGTGCCAGTAGTATAACAGAAATTTCCTACGAGCAGTACTTC. Amino acids: CASSITEISYEQYF.

V and J are TRBV9 and TRBJ2-2; D gene uncertain. CDR3 length: 14 residues. Trimming shortened V by 0 bases and J by 1 base, and 4 bases separated the two germline ends. Per the germline V gene, CDR1 is SGDLS and CDR2 is YYNGEE. As DNA, the CDR3 is TGTGCCAGCAGCGTAGTCCTGAACACCGGGGAGCTGTTTTTT. Its translation: CASSVVLNTGELFF.

This chain joins TRBV28 and TRBJ2-1; 7 bases are a match to TRBD2. Germline V gene lookup returns CDR1 MDHEN and CDR2 SYDVKM. V gave up 3 bases and J gave up 6 bases; unmatched junction bases: 5. This CDR3 comprises 14 residues. In DNA form, the CDR3 reads TGTGCCAGCAGTTTTGGTAGCGGGTCCAATGAGCAGTTCTTC. It yields the protein CASSFGSGSNEQFF.

The CDR3 DNA sequence: TGTGCCAGCAGTTCCACAGGGGGGCCCCTCTACGAGCAGTACTTC. Amino acid sequence: CASSSTGGPLYEQYF. The rearrangement uses TRBV28 and TRBJ2-7, with 8 bases that match TRBD1. Germline assignment: CDR1 MDHEN and CDR2 SYDVKM. Trimming removed 4 bases from V and 3 bases from J; junction bases left unmatched: 8. The CDR3 is 15 amino acids.

CDR3 sequence: CASSHIIAGGPGEQFF. The CDR3 nucleotides read TGTGCCAGCAGTCACATAATAGCGGGAGGGCCGGGGGAGCAGTTCTTC. The chain links TRBV27 to TRBJ2-1; 11 bases are shared with TRBD2. The CDR3 consists of 16 residues. Looked up from germline, CDR1 is MNHEY and CDR2 is SMNVEV (reference sequence). Losses at the gene ends were 5 bases for V and 10 bases for J; bases not matched to a gene: 13.

The chain uses TRBV7-9 and TRBJ2-5; a weak D match, TRBD2 (5 bases). In germline, CDR1 is SEHNR, CDR2 FQNEAQ (reference sequence). Trimming left V 1 base short and J 1 base short, with 7 bases between. CDR3 size: 14 residues. The chain's CDR3 is CASSLEGSQETQYF. The CDR3 DNA is TGTGCCAGCAGCTTAGAAGGGAGCCAAGAGACCCAGTACTTC.

J is TRBJ1-2 and V is TRBV10-3; no definite D call. The germline V gene encodes CDR1 ENHRY and CDR2 SYGVKD. The CDR3 loop spans 14 amino acids. V was cut by 0 bases and J by 7 bases, with 12 bases left in between. The CDR3 spells CAISESRVGFGYTF. DNA of the CDR3: TGTGCCATCAGTGAGTCTCGGGTAGGCTTTGGCTACACCTTC.

The chain has TRBV5-3 and TRBJ2-1; 9 bases align to TRBD2. TRBV5-3 counts as an open reading frame of uncertain function. CDR3 length: 19 residues. The V gene end was trimmed by 5 bases and the J gene end by 6 bases; junction bases not matched to a gene: 21. The CDR3 reads CARRETGTSYLMPSNEQFF. CDR3 coding DNA: TGTGCCAGAAGAGAAACCGGGACTAGCTACCTCATGCCCAGCAATGAGCAGTTCTTC.